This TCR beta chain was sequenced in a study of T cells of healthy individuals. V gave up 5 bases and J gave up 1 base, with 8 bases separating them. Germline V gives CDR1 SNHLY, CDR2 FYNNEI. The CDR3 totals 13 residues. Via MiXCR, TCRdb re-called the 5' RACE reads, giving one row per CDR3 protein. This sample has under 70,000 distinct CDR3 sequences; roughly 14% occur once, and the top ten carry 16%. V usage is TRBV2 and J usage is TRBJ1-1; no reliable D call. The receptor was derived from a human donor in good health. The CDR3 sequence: CASSPRQNTEAFF. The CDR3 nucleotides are TGTGCCAGCAGTCCTCGACAGAACACTGAAGCTTTCTTT. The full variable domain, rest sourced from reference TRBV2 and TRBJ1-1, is EPEVTQTPSHQVTQMGQEVILRCVPISNHLYFYWYRQILGQKVEFLVSFYNNEISEKSEIFDDQFSVERPDGSNFTLKIRSTKLEDSAMYFCASSPRQNTEAFFGQGTRLTVV.